This T cell receptor (beta chain) was obtained from a study of early T cells in non-severe SARS-CoV-2 infection. MiXCR, run by TCRdb on the 5' RACE reads, gives a single entry per CDR3 protein. The top ten clones hold over 2.5% of a sample with tens of thousands of distinct CDR3 sequences, around 12% of them seen once. This CDR3 spans 15 amino acids. Germline CDR1 reads SGHTA; CDR2 reads FQGTGA. Trimming at V came to 0 bases and at J to 1 base, leaving 0 bases not matched to a gene. This sequence joins TRBV7-3 and TRBJ2-5; 9 bases map to TRBD1. The sample here was whole blood, taken at baseline. This receptor was taken from an adult who was a healthcare worker with PCR-confirmed SARS-CoV-2 infection or an uninfected control (not recorded which). The CDR3 sequence: CASSLTTGGQETQYF. In nucleotides, the CDR3 is TGTGCCAGCAGCTTAACGACAGGGGGCCAAGAGACCCAGTACTTC. Supplemented by reference TRBV7-3 and TRBJ2-5, the full variable domain reads GAGVSQTPSNKVTEKGKYVELRCDPISGHTALYWYRQSLGQGPEFLIYFQGTGAADDSGLPNDRFFAVRPEGSVSTLKIQRTERGDSAVYLCASSLTTGGQETQYFGPGTRLLVL.